Below are 13 T cell receptor beta chains sequenced from a single sample in a study of blood T cell repertoires in COVID-19 (dated by TCRdb to the early 2020s). The protocol used for the library was the immunoSEQ multiplex PCR assay. Imported from immuneACCESS, the table was reduced by TCRdb to in-frame sequences with V and J called. These copies leave out some clones; in studies compared against another copy, an unresolved V gene accounts for under half, and the cause of the remainder is not known. The sample has some 150,000 clones on record, approximately 89% of them singletons. Of the sample, under 2% is held by the ten largest clones. The sample was peripheral blood. The source is a human donor in a cohort sampled during active COVID-19.

The chain links TRBV9 to TRBJ1-4; 9 bases fit TRBD1. Looked up from germline, CDR1 is SGDLS and CDR2 is YYNGEE. CDR3 length: 15 amino acids. Germline trimming cut 2 bases from V and 8 bases from J; bases unmatched to any gene: 7. The CDR3 is CASSVRTGAGEKLFF. CDR3 nucleotide sequence: TGTGCCAGCAGCGTTAGGACAGGGGCTGGGGAAAAACTGTTTTTT.

The chain combines TRBV13 with TRBJ2-7, with TRBD2 matching 11 bases. The CDR3 sequence is 13 residues long. The V and J ends lost 7 bases and 2 bases, in that order; junction bases with no gene match: 1. Germline values: CDR1 PRHDT, CDR2 FYEKMQ (reference sequence). Here the CDR3 DNA reads TGTGCCAGCAAGACTAGCGGGGCCTACGAGCAGTACTTC. This encodes CASKTSGAYEQYF.

The DNA of the CDR3 is TGTGCCACCAGCTTCAAGGGGGCAGATACGCAGTATTTT. Protein sequence: CATSFKGADTQYF. The genes are TRBV15 and TRBJ2-3, with a tentative D call TRBD1 (6 bases). CDR1 and CDR2 (germline): LNHNV, YYDKDF (reference sequence). The CDR3 length is 13 residues. Trimming took off 5 bases at V and 4 bases at J, with 10 bases between the two ends.

CDR3: CASGSQVNQPQHF. CDR3 DNA sequence: TGTGCTAGTGGTTCACAGGTTAATCAGCCCCAGCATTTT. This sequence joins TRBV12-5 and TRBJ1-5, with D possibly matching TRBD1 (5 bases). The V gene lost 4 bases and the J gene lost 4 bases, with 8 bases spanning the gap. CDR1 and CDR2 from the germline V gene are LGHNT and FRNRAP. This CDR3 spans 13 amino acids.

The V call is TRBV12-5, the J call TRBJ1-4; D is possibly TRBD1 (6 bases). Germline values: CDR1 LGHNT, CDR2 FRNRAP. V was cut by 5 bases and J by 0 bases, with 13 bases left in between. There are 16 residues in the CDR3. As DNA, the CDR3 is TGTGCTAGTGGTAGCGGGAGGGGGGCAACTAATGAAAAACTGTTTTTT. Its translation: CASGSGRGATNEKLFF.

The chain has TRBV13 and TRBJ2-7, with 11 positions matching TRBD2. CDR1 is PRHDT, CDR2 FYEKMQ, per germline (reference sequence). The CDR3 has 17 amino acids. After removal of 2 bases from V and 2 bases from J, the junction contained 8 bases not matched to a gene. CDR3 loop: CASSLSLAGGRTYEQYF. CDR3 nucleotides: TGTGCCAGCAGCTTATCTTTAGCGGGGGGGCGTACCTACGAGCAGTACTTC.

The chain joins TRBV10-3 to TRBJ1-4; 9 bases align to TRBD1. V was pared by 6 bases and J by 6 bases, with 2 bases of the junction left unmatched. Germline loops: CDR1 ENHRY, CDR2 SYGVKD. The length of the CDR3 is 13 residues. The CDR3 protein is CAIRRTGDEKLFF. The CDR3 DNA follows: TGTGCCATCAGGCGGACAGGGGATGAAAAACTGTTTTTT.

This chain uses TRBV7-2 with TRBJ2-3; 14 bases agree with TRBD2. This CDR3 has 16 amino acids. Germline-derived CDR1 and CDR2 are SGHTA and FQGNSA. V shed 2 bases and J 6 bases; nucleotides not matched to a gene: 4. In DNA form, the CDR3 reads TGTGCCAGCAGCTTACAGACTAGCGGGGGGGTGGATACGCAGTATTTT. It encodes CASSLQTSGGVDTQYF.

The V gene is TRBV7-3, the J gene TRBJ2-1; 7 bases are a match to TRBD2. The J segment lost 10 bases and the V segment lost 2 bases, leaving 5 bases of the junction unmatched. The CDR3 spans 13 residues. CDR1 SGHTA and CDR2 FQGTGA come from the germline V gene. The CDR3 sequence is CASSLAGEGEQFF. CDR3 bases: TGTGCCAGCAGCTTAGCGGGGGAAGGCGAGCAGTTCTTC.

The chain employs TRBV11-2 and TRBJ1-6; perhaps TRBD1 as D (5 bases). This CDR3 comprises 14 residues. Looked up from germline, CDR1 is SGHAT and CDR2 is FQNNGV. Between the trimmed V and J ends, which lost 5 bases and 6 bases, there was a span of 11 bases. The CDR3 sequence: CASSVSGGNSPLHF. The CDR3 DNA reads as TGTGCCAGCAGCGTCAGCGGGGGTAATTCACCCCTCCACTTT.

This chain links TRBV7-9 with TRBJ2-2, with D unresolved. Germline-derived CDR1 and CDR2 are SEHNR and FQNEAQ (reference sequence). Trimming pared 5 bases from V and 1 base from J, leaving 5 bases between. CDR3 length: 13 residues. This CDR3 is CASSLRNTGELFF. CDR3 nucleotides: TGTGCCAGCAGCCTCAGGAACACCGGGGAGCTGTTTTTT.

V is TRBV30 and J is TRBJ1-2; D is unclear. The CDR3 has 13 amino acids. Germline CDR1 reads GTSNPN; CDR2 reads SVGIG (reference sequence). Between the trimmed V and J ends, which lost 2 bases and 8 bases, there was a span of 15 bases. The CDR3 DNA reads as TGTGCCTGGAGTTCACAGTCCCGCTTGGGCTACACCTTC. This sequence encodes CAWSSQSRLGYTF.

The V call is TRBV2, the J call TRBJ1-2; D unclear. Germline V gene sequence: CDR1 SNHLY, CDR2 FYNNEI. There are 14 residues in the CDR3. V was trimmed by 7 bases and J by 0 bases, leaving 12 bases between them. CDR3 bases: TGTGCCAGCACCGAGGTAGTCACTAACTATGGCTACACCTTC. This encodes CASTEVVTNYGYTF.